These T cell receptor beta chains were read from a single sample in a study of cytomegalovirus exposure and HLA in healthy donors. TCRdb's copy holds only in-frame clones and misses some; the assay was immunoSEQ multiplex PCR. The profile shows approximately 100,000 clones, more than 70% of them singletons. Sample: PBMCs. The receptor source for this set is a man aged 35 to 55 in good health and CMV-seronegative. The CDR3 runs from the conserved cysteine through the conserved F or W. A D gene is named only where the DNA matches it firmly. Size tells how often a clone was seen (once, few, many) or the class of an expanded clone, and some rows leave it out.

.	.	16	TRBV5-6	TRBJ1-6	TGTGCCAGCAGCTTTGACGTGGGCCTCAATAATTCACCCCTCCACTTT	CASSFDVGLNNSPLHF
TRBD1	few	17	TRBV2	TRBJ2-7	TGTGCCAGCTATGGGACAGGGGAGAGGAATTTCTCCTACGAGCAGTACTTC	CASYGTGERNFSYEQYF
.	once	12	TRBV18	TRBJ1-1	TGTGCCAGCTCATTAGATCAGGGTTTGGCTTTCTTT	CASSLDQGLAFF
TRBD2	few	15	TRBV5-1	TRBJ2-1	TGCGCCAGCAGCTCGACTAGCGGGGGGCTAAATGAGCAGTTCTTC	CASSSTSGGLNEQFF
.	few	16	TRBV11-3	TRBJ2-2	TGTGCCAGCAGCTCGTCAAGGGTAGGGGTAACCGGGGAGCTGTTTTTT	CASSSSRVGVTGELFF
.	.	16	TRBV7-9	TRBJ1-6	TGTTCCAGCAGCTTAGGGAGGGGATCCTATAATTCACCCCTCCACTTT	CSSSLGRGSYNSPLHF
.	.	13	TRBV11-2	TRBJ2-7	TGTGCCAGCAGCTTAGCCCCCGCCTACGAGCAGTACTTC	CASSLAPAYEQYF
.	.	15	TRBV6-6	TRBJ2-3	TGTGCCAGCAGTTATTTTGAGGTGGGCACAGATACGCAGTATTTT	CASSYFEVGTDTQYF
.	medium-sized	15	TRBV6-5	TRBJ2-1	TGTGCCAGCAGTTACGGTAGCGAACCCCACAATGAGCAGTTCTTC	CASSYGSEPHNEQFF
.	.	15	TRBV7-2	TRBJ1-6	TGTGCCAGCAGCTTAGGAGGGGGAAGCAATTCACCCCTCCACTTT	CASSLGGGSNSPLHF
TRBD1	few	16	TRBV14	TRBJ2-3	TGTGCCAGCAGCCAAGGTGGCAGGGGGCGAACAGATACGCAGTATTTT	CASSQGGRGRTDTQYF
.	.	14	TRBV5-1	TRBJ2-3	TGCGCCAGCAGCCGGACAGCTCGCACAGATACGCAGTATTTT	CASSRTARTDTQYF
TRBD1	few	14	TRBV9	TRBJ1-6	TGTGCCAGCAGCGCGACAGGGGGGAATTCACCCCTCCACTTT	CASSATGGNSPLHF
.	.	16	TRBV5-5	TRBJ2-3	TGTGCCAGCAGCCTTCAAACAGGGCCGGGGCGAGATACGCAGTATTTT	CASSLQTGPGRDTQYF
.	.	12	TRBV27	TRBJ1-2	TGTGCCAGTTATACTCGATACTATGGCTACACCTTC	CASYTRYYGYTF
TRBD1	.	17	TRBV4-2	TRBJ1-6	TGTGCCAGCAGCCAAGATGGGATCACAGGGGGCTATTCACCCCTCCACTTT	CASSQDGITGGYSPLHF
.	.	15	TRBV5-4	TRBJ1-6	TGTGCCAGCAGCTTGGAGGCAGGGGTGAATTCACCCCTCCACTTT	CASSLEAGVNSPLHF
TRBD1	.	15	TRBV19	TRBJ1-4	TGTGCCAGTAGTGCCCTGGGACAGGGGGCTGAAAAACTGTTTTTT	CASSALGQGAEKLFF
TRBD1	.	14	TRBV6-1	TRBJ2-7	TGTGCCAGCAGAAACGGACAGGGGTTCGACGAGCAGTACTTC	CASRNGQGFDEQYF
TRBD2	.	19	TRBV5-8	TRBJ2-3	TGTGCCAGCAGTCGAACGACCGGACTAGCGGGGGCCAGCACAGATACGCAGTATTTT	CASSRTTGLAGASTDTQYF
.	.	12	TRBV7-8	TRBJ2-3	TGTGCCAGCAGCTCTCTAATAGATACGCAGTATTTT	CASSSLIDTQYF
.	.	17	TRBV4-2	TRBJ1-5	TGTGCCAGCAGCCACGCTGGAGGGACCACGGGGATTCAGCCCCAGCATTTT	CASSHAGGTTGIQPQHF
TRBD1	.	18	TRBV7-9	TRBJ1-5	TGTGCCAGCAGCCCAGGGACAGGGGGCCTTAATAGCAATCAGCCCCAGCATTTT	CASSPGTGGLNSNQPQHF
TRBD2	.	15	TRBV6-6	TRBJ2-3	TGTGCCAGCTCCACTAGCGGGGGAGAGGTGGATACGCAGTATTTT	CASSTSGGEVDTQYF
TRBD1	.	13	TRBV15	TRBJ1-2	TGTGCCACCAGCGGAGGACAGGGCTATGGCTACACCTTC	CATSGGQGYGYTF
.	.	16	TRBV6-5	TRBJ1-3	TGTGCCAGCAGTTTTGGGACCTCGGGGGGTGGAAACACCATATATTTT	CASSFGTSGGGNTIYF
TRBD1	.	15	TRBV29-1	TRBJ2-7	TGCAGCGTTGAAGCTTGGGACAGGACATCCTACGAGCAGTACTTC	CSVEAWDRTSYEQYF
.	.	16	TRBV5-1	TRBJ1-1	TGCGCCAGCAGCCCGAGTGGGGGGGGCGGAGGCACTGAAGCTTTCTTT	CASSPSGGGGGTEAFF
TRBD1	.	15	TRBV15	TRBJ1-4	TGTGCCACCAGCAACGACAGAACAGGGGCTGAAAAACTGTTTTTT	CATSNDRTGAEKLFF
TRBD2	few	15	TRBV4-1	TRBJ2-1	TGCGCCAGCAGCTCTCTGGGACTAGCCCTCAATGAGCAGTTCTTC	CASSSLGLALNEQFF
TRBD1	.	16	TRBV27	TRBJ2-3	TGTGCCAGTTCCAAGAGTGACAGGGGACGCACAGATACGCAGTATTTT	CASSKSDRGRTDTQYF
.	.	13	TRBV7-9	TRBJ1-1	TGTGCCAGCAGCTTAGAGGGAGGAACTGAAGCTTTCTTT	CASSLEGGTEAFF
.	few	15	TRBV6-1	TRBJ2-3	TGTGCCAGCGATCACGCTGGGGGGTACACAGATACGCAGTATTTT	CASDHAGGYTDTQYF
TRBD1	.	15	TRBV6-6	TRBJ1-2	TGTGCCAGCACCAGACAGGGGAGGGGCAACTATGGCTACACCTTC	CASTRQGRGNYGYTF
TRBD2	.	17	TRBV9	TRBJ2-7	TGTGCCAGCAGCGTCGGACTAGCGGTAACCCCGTCCTACGAGCAGTACTTC	CASSVGLAVTPSYEQYF
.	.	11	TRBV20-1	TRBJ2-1	TGCAGGGAGACTTGCTACAATGAGCAGTTCTTC	CRETCYNEQFF
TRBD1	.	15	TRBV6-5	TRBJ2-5	TGTGCCAGCAAGTCGACGGGACAGCCGCAAGAGACCCAGTACTTC	CASKSTGQPQETQYF
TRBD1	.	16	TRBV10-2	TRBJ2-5	TGCGCCAGGTTCGGGACAGGGCTTAATTTCCAAGAGACCCAGTACTTC	CARFGTGLNFQETQYF
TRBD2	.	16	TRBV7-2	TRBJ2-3	TGTGCCAGCAGCTGGGGACTAGCGGGGCTAGGGGATACGCAGTATTTT	CASSWGLAGLGDTQYF
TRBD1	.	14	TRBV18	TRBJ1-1	TGTGCCAGCTCAAGGACAGGGGATAACACTGAAGCTTTCTTT	CASSRTGDNTEAFF
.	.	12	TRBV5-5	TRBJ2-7	TGTGCCAGCAGCTTCCAGGCCTACGAGCAGTACTTC	CASSFQAYEQYF
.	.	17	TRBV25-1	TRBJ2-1	TGTGCCAGCACACCCCCCGGTGTCCAGGGCTCCTACAATGAGCAGTTCTTC	CASTPPGVQGSYNEQFF
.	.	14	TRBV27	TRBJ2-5	TGTGCCAGCAGTTTATCGCCCCTGTCCGGGACCCAGTACTTC	CASSLSPLSGTQYF
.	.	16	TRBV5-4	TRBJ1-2	TGTGCCAGCAGCTTCGGGAGGGGGGGGCCTATCTATGGCTACACCTTC	CASSFGRGGPIYGYTF
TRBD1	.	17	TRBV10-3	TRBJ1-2	TGTGCCATCCGAAGGGGGACAGGGTCCACCATAGGCTATGGCTACACCTTC	CAIRRGTGSTIGYGYTF
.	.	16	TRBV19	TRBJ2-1	TGTGCCAGTAGTATGGGCGCCGCGAGCTCCTACAATGAGCAGTTCTTC	CASSMGAASSYNEQFF
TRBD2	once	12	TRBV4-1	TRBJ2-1	TGCGCCAGCAGCCAGTGGGGGGGTGAGCAGTTCTTC	CASSQWGGEQFF
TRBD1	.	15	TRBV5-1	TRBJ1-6	TGCGCCAGCAGCCAGAACAGGGGGCACAATTCACCCCTCCACTTT	CASSQNRGHNSPLHF
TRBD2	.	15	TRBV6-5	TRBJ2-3	TGTGCCAGCAGTTACCGAGCGGGGAACACAGATACGCAGTATTTT	CASSYRAGNTDTQYF
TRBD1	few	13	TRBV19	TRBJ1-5	TGTGCCAGTAGTACAGGGGGCCGACAGCCCCAGCATTTT	CASSTGGRQPQHF
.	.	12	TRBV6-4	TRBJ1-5	TGTGCCAGCCCGCGGGGCAATCAGCCCCAGCATTTT	CASPRGNQPQHF
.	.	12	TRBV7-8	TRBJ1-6	TGTGCCAGCAGCTTTTTCGGGTCACCCCTCCACTTT	CASSFFGSPLHF
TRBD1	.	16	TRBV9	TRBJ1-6	TGTGCCAGCAGCGCAAGAGCGGGACAGGGATCCACACCCCTCCACTTT	CASSARAGQGSTPLHF
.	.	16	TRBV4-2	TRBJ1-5	TGTGCCAGCAGCCAAGAATCAGGCTATAGCAATCAGCCCCAGCATTTT	CASSQESGYSNQPQHF
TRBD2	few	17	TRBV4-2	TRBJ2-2	TGTGCCAGCAGCCAATGGCGCGGGGGGGCAGACACCGGGGAGCTGTTTTTT	CASSQWRGGADTGELFF